The next 32 T cell receptor beta chains were all read from a single sample in a study of Ad26.COV2.S vaccination and SARS-CoV-2 variants. As to treatment: around 19 received Ad26.COV2.S at low or high dose, single or two shots; 5 received placebo; per-sample allocation not given. The samples date from day 63 after the first vaccine or placebo injection. Sequencing used immunoSEQ multiplex PCR; TCRdb keeps in-frame clones, though not all of them. The sample includes about 350,000 clones, 70% to 90% of them seen just once. The starting material was peripheral blood, obtained in a trial of Ad26.COV2.S vaccine versus placebo. All receptors come from a person aged 18-65 years who received the Ad26.COV2.S COVID-19 vaccine or a placebo.

The chain is built from TRBV20-1 and TRBJ2-7, with TRBD1 as a possible D gene (5 bases). The CDR3 runs to 11 residues. With 6 bases removed from V and 7 bases from J, the gap between germline ends came to 13 bases. The V gene's germline CDR1 is DFQATT and CDR2 SNEGSKA (reference sequence). CDR3 coding DNA: TGCAGTGCGGCGCCCCAGGGAGAGCAGTACTTC. This translates into CSAAPQGEQYF.

The rearrangement joins TRBV27 to TRBJ2-3; D remains ambiguous. The CDR3 is 16 amino acids. V lost 1 base and J 0 bases, leaving 11 bases between the germline ends. Germline V gene data show CDR1 as MNHEY and CDR2 as SMNVEV (reference sequence). CDR3 sequence (DNA): TGTGCCAGCAGTTTATTGGGCGGTGCGAGCACAGATACGCAGTATTTT. It encodes CASSLLGGASTDTQYF.

The V gene is TRBV19, the J gene TRBJ2-7, with 10 bases fitting TRBD1. This CDR3 spans 14 amino acids. Trimming removed 5 bases from V and 2 bases from J; junction bases left unmatched: 3. The germline V gene encodes CDR1 LNHDA and CDR2 SQIVND (reference sequence). The CDR3 reads CASSEGQGPYEQYF. CDR3 nucleotide sequence: TGTGCCAGTAGTGAGGGACAGGGGCCCTACGAGCAGTACTTC.

The CDR3 protein is CASSLESTEAFF. CDR3 DNA sequence: TGTGCCAGCAGCTTAGAGAGCACTGAAGCTTTCTTT. The V gene is TRBV11-2, the J gene TRBJ1-1; D not certain. CDR3 size: 12 residues. Trimming cost V 0 bases and J 4 bases, with 3 bases left between them. The germline gives CDR1 SGHAT, CDR2 FQNNGV.

The chain uses TRBV9 and TRBJ2-1; D gene unclear. Trimming stripped 0 bases from V and 4 bases from J, with 11 bases between. The CDR3 consists of 15 residues. Germline values: CDR1 SGDLS, CDR2 YYNGEE. CDR3 region: CASSVGNGPYNEQFF. CDR3 bases: TGTGCCAGCAGCGTAGGAAACGGGCCATACAATGAGCAGTTCTTC.

This clone came up once. This sequence joins TRBV28 and TRBJ1-1; D is unclear. V was shortened by 3 bases and J by 2 bases, with 7 bases between the two germline ends. The CDR3 is 13 amino acids. Germline CDR1 is MDHEN and CDR2 is SYDVKM. The CDR3 DNA reads as TGTGCCAGCAGTTTTCCCCAAAACACTGAAGCTTTCTTT. It is translated as CASSFPQNTEAFF.

The chain is built from TRBV29-1 and TRBJ1-1; D gene uncertain. The CDR3 runs 12 residues. Between the trimmed V and J ends, which lost 5 bases and 0 bases, there was a span of 7 bases. In germline, CDR1 is SQVTM, CDR2 ANQGSEA. DNA for the CDR3: TGCAGCGTTACAGAGTTGAACACTGAAGCTTTCTTT. It yields the protein CSVTELNTEAFF.

The chain couples TRBV10-3 to TRBJ2-3; D may be TRBD1 (5 bases). The V gene's germline CDR1 is ENHRY and CDR2 SYGVKD. CDR3 length equals 12 residues. V was shortened by 6 bases and J by 6 bases, with 10 bases between the two germline ends. As DNA, the CDR3 is TGTGCCATCAGGCAGGGTGTCGATACGCAGTATTTT. This gives the protein CAIRQGVDTQYF.

The chain employs TRBV25-1 and TRBJ2-7; D may be TRBD1 (6 bases). The CDR3 length is 14 residues. CDR1 and CDR2 from the germline V gene are MGHDK and SYGVNS. V lost 3 bases and J lost 1, with 10 bases in between. The CDR3 nucleotides read TGTGCCAGCAGTGACCCAGGGACATCCTACGAGCAGTACTTC. It is translated as CASSDPGTSYEQYF.

As regards this clone: The DNA is omitted, as the CDR3 cannot be located on it reliably, and the CDR3 follows TCRdb's listing. The chain joins TRBV28 to TRBJ1-4; the table's TRBD1 call for D was not verified on the DNA. The CDR3 is made up of 15 amino acids, end residues included. CDR1 and CDR2 from the germline V gene are MDHEN and SYDVKM. CDR3 amino acids: CASSSSRQGREKLFF.

This clone was detected many times. The rearrangement links TRBV4-3 to TRBJ1-6; no definite D call. The germline V gene has CDR1 LGHNA and CDR2 YSLEER. The CDR3 sequence is 13 residues long. V lost 2 bases and J 8 bases, leaving 7 bases between the germline ends. The chain's CDR3 is CASSQSNDSPLHF. Written as DNA, the CDR3 is TGCGCCAGCAGCCAATCGAACGATTCACCCCTCCACTTT.

For this clone: A read error may produce the germline difference seen at one junction end. This chain links TRBV5-5 with TRBJ2-3; TRBD1 matches 9 bases. The CDR3 is made up of 13 amino acids. Per the germline V gene, CDR1 is SGHKS and CDR2 is YYEKEE (reference sequence). In DNA, the CDR3 is TGTGCCAGCACCCCTTGGTCGGGACAGGGCTCCAAATTT. Translated: CASTPWSGQGSKF.

This clone appeared a few times. The rearrangement uses TRBV30 and TRBJ1-3; no reliable D call. This CDR3 spans 15 amino acids. Deletions cut 0 bases from V and 0 bases from J, with 9 bases between. Per the germline V gene, CDR1 is GTSNPN and CDR2 is SVGIG (reference sequence). CDR3 loop: CAWSVWASSGNTIYF. The CDR3, as DNA: TGTGCCTGGAGTGTATGGGCCAGCTCTGGAAACACCATATATTTT.

The chain links TRBV5-5 to TRBJ2-5; no reliable D call. The CDR3 covers 13 residues. Trimming took 2 bases from V and 3 from J, leaving 8 bases between them. Per the germline V gene, CDR1 is SGHKS and CDR2 is YYEKEE (reference sequence). This CDR3 is CASSFFGEETQYF. In nucleotides, the CDR3 is TGTGCCAGCAGCTTTTTCGGAGAAGAGACCCAGTACTTC.

The V and J genes are TRBV6-5 and TRBJ2-7, with D perhaps TRBD1 (5 bases). CDR1 is MNHEY and CDR2 is SVGAGI in the germline V gene. The CDR3 runs 14 residues. V was shortened by 0 bases and J by 3 bases, with 9 bases between the two germline ends. The CDR3 DNA reads TGTGCCAGCAGTTACTCGACAGAAAGCTACGAGCAGTACTTC. It encodes CASSYSTESYEQYF.

This chain links TRBV9 with TRBJ2-3, with TRBD2 as a possible D gene (6 bases). The ends were cut back, 8 bases at V and 2 bases at J, with 18 bases in the middle. In germline, CDR1 is SGDLS, CDR2 YYNGEE. The CDR3 sequence is 15 residues long. CDR3 loop: CARGPGAGTTDTQYF. The CDR3 nucleotides are TGTGCCAGGGGACCTGGGGCGGGAACCACAGATACGCAGTATTTT.

This clone was found many times. V gene TRBV16 combines with J gene TRBJ2-7, with TRBD2 identical over 8 bases. The germline V gene has CDR1 KGHSY and CDR2 FQNENV. This CDR3 has 15 amino acids. The J segment lost 6 bases and the V segment lost 2 bases, leaving 9 bases of the junction unmatched. CDR3 in DNA: TGTGCCAGCAGCCAAGTTAGCGGGATCTCTCTCGAGCAGTACTTC. Its translation: CASSQVSGISLEQYF.

The gene calls are TRBV15 and TRBJ2-3; D is ambiguous. CDR1 LNHNV and CDR2 YYDKDF come from the germline V gene (reference sequence). Deletions cut 0 bases from V and 14 bases from J, with 12 bases between. The CDR3 has 12 amino acids. The CDR3 DNA is TGTGCCACCAGCAGAGATACTGGGTTGCTGTATTTT. Translating gives CATSRDTGLLYF.

V gene TRBV6-5 combines with J gene TRBJ1-3, with a possible D match to TRBD1 (5 bases). The germline V gene has CDR1 MNHEY and CDR2 SVGAGI. V was shortened by 7 bases and J by 0 bases, with 13 bases between the two germline ends. The CDR3 runs 15 residues. The CDR3 nucleotides are TGTGCCAGCAATCCTTTGGGGGACTCTGGAAACACCATATATTTT. This translates into CASNPLGDSGNTIYF.

The table lists this clone with a count of one. J is TRBJ2-7 and V is TRBV5-5; D not resolved. With 5 bases removed from V and 2 bases from J, the gap between germline ends came to 5 bases. CDR1 and CDR2 (germline): SGHKS, YYEKEE (reference sequence). CDR3 size: 11 residues. CDR3 sequence reads: CASSYTYEQYF. The CDR3 bases are TGTGCCAGCAGTTATACCTACGAGCAGTACTTC.

The chain carries TRBV5-1 and TRBJ1-1; the match to TRBD1 covers 8 bases. Trimming cost V 4 bases and J 0 bases; bases outside gene matches: 8. The CDR3 length is 16 residues. The V gene's germline CDR1 is SGHRS and CDR2 YFSETQ. In nucleotides, the CDR3 is TGCGCCAGCAGCGGCCCACAGGGGGTGATGAACACTGAAGCTTTCTTT. Amino acids: CASSGPQGVMNTEAFF.

The V call is TRBV5-5, the J call TRBJ2-2, with unresolved D. This CDR3 has 14 amino acids. Germline V CDR1 and CDR2: SGHKS, YYEKEE (reference sequence). V shed 0 bases and J shed 1 base, with 4 bases lying between them. CDR3 protein: CASSLVENTGELFF. CDR3 nucleotide sequence: TGTGCCAGCAGCTTGGTGGAGAACACCGGGGAGCTGTTTTTT.

The chain recombines TRBV6-2 or TRBV6-3 with TRBJ2-5; a weak D match, TRBD1 (6 bases). Germline assignment: CDR1 MNHEY and CDR2 SVGEGT. The length of the CDR3 is 16 residues. The V gene lost 0 bases and the J gene lost 1 base, with 12 bases spanning the gap. The CDR3 protein is CASSYSIQGGQETQYF. The CDR3 bases are TGTGCCAGCAGTTACTCGATTCAAGGGGGCCAAGAGACCCAGTACTTC.

This clone was recorded a few times. The chain has TRBV2 and TRBJ1-5; no firm D call. The germline V gene has CDR1 SNHLY and CDR2 FYNNEI. The V gene lost 5 bases and the J gene lost 3 bases, with 8 bases spanning the gap. There are 13 residues in the CDR3. The CDR3, as DNA: TGTGCCAGCAGTAGGAGCGTCAATCAGCCCCAGCATTTT. Protein: CASSRSVNQPQHF.

The chain employs TRBV5-1 and TRBJ2-5, with 10 bases matching TRBD2. The germline gives CDR1 SGHRS, CDR2 YFSETQ. V gave up 0 bases and J gave up 1 base; unmatched junction bases: 3. The CDR3 is made up of 16 amino acids. The CDR3 nucleotides are TGCGCCAGCAGCTTGGTTCCTAGCGGGGGCCAAGAGACCCAGTACTTC. Translated: CASSLVPSGGQETQYF.

The chain couples TRBV3-1 (or the pseudogene TRBV3-2) to TRBJ2-5, with TRBD2 identical over 8 bases. The germline V gene encodes CDR1 LGHDT and CDR2 YNNKEL (reference sequence). V lost 0 bases to trimming and J lost 3 bases; unmatched junction nucleotides: 6. The CDR3 contains 16 residues. CDR3 in amino acids: CASSQDGRALKETQYF. For the CDR3, the DNA is TGTGCCAGCAGCCAAGACGGGAGGGCCCTCAAAGAGACCCAGTACTTC.

Details on this clone: It is unclear where the CDR3 begins or ends on the DNA, so no DNA is shown, and the CDR3 is as TCRdb lists it. This chain links TRBV30 with TRBJ1-2; TRBD1 reflects the table's D call only, with no check against the DNA. The CDR3 totals 14 residues, both ends included. Germline CDR1 GTSNPN, CDR2 SVGIG (reference sequence). CDR3: CAWRLSGQGGGYTF.

The CDR3 nucleotides read TGTGCCAGCAGCTTAGTCCCCCGGGGGGGCGGAGAGACCCAGTACTTC. This codes for CASSLVPRGGGETQYF. This chain joins TRBV7-6 and TRBJ2-5, with 8 bases aligning to TRBD2. The CDR3 is 16 amino acids. V shed 1 base, J shed 4 bases, and the junction held 8 bases outside the gene matches. Germline V gives CDR1 SGHVS, CDR2 FNYEAQ.

This chain joins TRBV4-1 and TRBJ1-2; possible D gene TRBD1, 6 bases. The V gene's germline CDR1 is MGHRA and CDR2 YSYEKL. The V end lost 4 bases, the J end lost 3 bases, and 18 bases lay between the germline ends. This CDR3 has 16 amino acids. The CDR3 region is CASSRGIDRKDYGYTF. In DNA, the CDR3 is TGCGCCAGCAGCCGAGGTATCGACAGGAAAGACTATGGCTACACCTTC.

This clone came up a few times. The chain carries TRBV21-1 and TRBJ2-5; the D call in the table, TRBD2, was not verified against the DNA. TRBV21-1 is flagged as a pseudogene. This CDR3 has 16 residues. The CDR3 DNA is TGTGCCAGCAGCAAAGTAATCGAGGGCAGTCAAGAGACCCAGTACTTC. Translation: CASSKVIEGSQETQYF.

J is TRBJ2-2 and V is TRBV27; D unclear. Germline V gene data show CDR1 as MNHEY and CDR2 as SMNVEV (reference sequence). The CDR3 runs to 16 residues. V lost 7 bases and J lost 3, with 18 bases in between. Written as DNA, the CDR3 is TGTGCCAGCACCCCTTATGGTACGCAGGACACCGGGGAGCTGTTTTTT. Protein sequence: CASTPYGTQDTGELFF.

The gene calls are TRBV9 and TRBJ2-7; a possible D gene is TRBD2 (6 bases). Trimming stripped 0 bases from V and 6 bases from J, with 16 bases between. Germline V lookup: CDR1 SGDLS, CDR2 YYNGEE. The CDR3 is 15 residues long. CDR3 in amino acids: CASSVGRAAGIEQYF. CDR3 nucleotide sequence: TGTGCCAGCAGCGTAGGAAGGGCTGCGGGGATCGAGCAGTACTTC.